This is a list of T cell receptor beta chains from one sample in a study of OX40 agonist ivuxolimab in advanced cancers. The protocol was immunoSEQ multiplex PCR, while the TCRdb copy is restricted to in-frame clones and leaves out a portion. The data show some 70,000 clones, roughly 86% seen once. Sequenced material: CD4+ or CD8+ T cells sorted from blood, taken in a trial of the OX40 agonist ivuxolimab. All receptors derive from an adult with an advanced solid tumor such as melanoma, head and neck, liver or kidney cancer. The CDR3 runs from the conserved cysteine through the conserved F or W. D genes are given only for firm matches. Size is stated for part of the rows, as once, few or many counts, or as a class when the clone is expanded.

TRBJ1-3 - - TRBV5-1 TGCGCCAGCAGCTTCGACGGAAACTCTGGAAACACCATATATTTT CASSFDGNSGNTIYF
TRBJ2-1 - - TRBV19 TGTGCCAGTAGTAAAGGGATTGGGGAGCAGTTCTTC CASSKGIGEQFF
TRBJ1-6 - - TRBV28 TGTGCCAGCAGTTTTCGTAATTCACCCCTCCACTTT CASSFRNSPLHF
TRBJ2-7 - - TRBV7-6 TGTGCCAGCAGCTTAGTGGCAACGGGAGAGCAGTACTTC CASSLVATGEQYF
TRBJ2-4 TRBD1 - TRBV11-2 TGTGCCAGCAGCCCCGGTTCGGGACAGTCATTAGCCAAAAACATTCAGTACTTC CASSPGSGQSLAKNIQYF
TRBJ1-4 - - TRBV5-1 TGCGCCAGCAGCTTGCAGGGGCCCAATGAAAAACTGTTTTTT CASSLQGPNEKLFF
TRBJ2-1 TRBD2 - TRBV6-6 TGTGCCAGCTCGACTCCCGGGACTATCAATGAGCAGTTCTTC CASSTPGTINEQFF
TRBJ1-4 - - TRBV6-1 TGTGCCAGCAGTGAACCTATACGGGGAGATCGTATCACTAATGAAAAACTGTTTTTT CASSEPIRGDRITNEKLFF
TRBJ1-2 - - TRBV12-2 TGTGCAAGTCGCTTAGGAGCTGGGGGCTACACCTTC CASRLGAGGYTF
TRBJ2-3 - - TRBV27 TGTGCCAGCAGGGGATGGGAGACAGATACGCAGTATTTT CASRGWETDTQYF
TRBJ1-2 - few TRBV7-2 TGTGCCAGCAGCACCACCGAGTTCTATGGCTACACCTTC CASSTTEFYGYTF
TRBJ2-7 - - TRBV20-1 TGCAGTGCTAGGGGGGGCGTGGGGCAGTACTTC CSARGGVGQYF
TRBJ2-5 - - TRBV6-1 TGTGCCAGCAGTGGCAGGGAGACCCAGTACTTC CASSGRETQYF
TRBJ2-3 - - TRBV6-1 TGTGCCAGCAGTGAAACGAGGGTTCGCACAGATACGCAGTATTTT CASSETRVRTDTQYF
TRBJ2-5 - - TRBV29-1 TGCAGCGTTGAACGCCCGAGGGGCATCGAGACCCAGTACTTC CSVERPRGIETQYF
TRBJ2-1 TRBD2 - TRBV5-1 TGCGCCAGCAGCTTGACTAGCGGGACTAGCTCCTACAATGAGCAGTTCTTC CASSLTSGTSSYNEQFF
TRBJ2-2 - - TRBV11-3 TGTGCCAGCAGCTTAGGGGGACAAACGAACACCGGGGAGCTGTTTTTT CASSLGGQTNTGELFF
TRBJ2-1 TRBD2 - TRBV6-1 TGTGCCAGCACTAGCGGAGGGTACTACAATGAGCAGTTCTTC CASTSGGYYNEQFF
TRBJ2-5 - - TRBV11-2 TGTGCCAGCAGCGGGAGGTACCAAGAGACCCAGTACTTC CASSGRYQETQYF
TRBJ1-4 - once TRBV7-8 TGTGCCAGTGGGGTGACAACTAATGAAAAACTGTTTTTT CASGVTTNEKLFF
TRBJ1-6 TRBD1 - TRBV15 TGTGCCACCAGCTGGGGACAGAATAATTCACCCCTCCACTTT CATSWGQNNSPLHF
TRBJ2-1 TRBD2 - TRBV14 TGTGCCAGCAGCCAAGTTCAGCGGGATCTGTTCTTC CASSQVQRDLFF
TRBJ2-5 - - TRBV5-5 TGTGCCAGCAGCTTAAGGGGTGGGGAGACCCAGTACTTC CASSLRGGETQYF
TRBJ2-5 TRBD2 - TRBV9 TGTGCCAGCAGCGTAGCTATCACTAGCGGCGGCCAAGAGACCCAGTACTTC CASSVAITSGGQETQYF
TRBJ2-2 - few TRBV18 TGTGCCAGCTCAATCCGGGACTTCACCGGGGAGCTGTTTTTT CASSIRDFTGELFF
TRBJ1-2 TRBD1 - TRBV10-3 TGTGCCATCAGCCCAGGGGGCGCGCTTAACTATGGCTACACCTTC CAISPGGALNYGYTF
TRBJ1-2 - - TRBV5-1 TGCGCCAGCAGCCCCAATCCCCAGGAGAGCTATGGCTACACCTTC CASSPNPQESYGYTF
TRBJ1-6 TRBD1 - TRBV6-5 TGTGCCAGCAGTTCCTCGACAGGGTATAGTTCACCCCTCCACTTT CASSSSTGYSSPLHF
TRBJ2-1 TRBD1 - TRBV6-6 TGTGCCAGCAGACAAAGGACAGGGGGCTTCAATGAGCAGTTCTTC CASRQRTGGFNEQFF